This TCR beta chain was sequenced during a study of Siglec-9 on CD8 T cells in melanoma (dated by TCRdb to about 2019). Background on the whole study: In this study, researchers looked at how Siglec-9 is expressed on CD8+ T cells and what Siglec-9 does to regulate T cells within the melanoma tumor microenvironment.

With regard to this clone: Its target antigen remains unknown. Base qualities are missing; no much larger clone stands one base away.

Broad study findings and their caveats: Siglec-9 was reported to mark and regulate an effector memory CD8+ T-cell subset that appeared to accumulate within melanoma tumors.

Library preparation used the immunoSEQ multiplex PCR assay. As stored in TCRdb, this immuneACCESS dataset retains in-frame rearrangements with V and J assigned. A fraction of the clones does not appear; measured against another copy, unresolved V genes explain less than half of the discrepancy, and the remainder lacks a known reason. The sample records around 30,000 clones, more than 80% of which are singletons. The top ten constitute roughly 6% of the sample. The CDR3 contains 15 residues, cysteine and phenylalanine counted. The CDR3 DNA has 45 bases and is translated from base 1. Trimming leaves V shorter by 0 bases and J shorter by 3 bases, with the junction holding 1 base beyond the gene matches. Looking up the germline V gene (reference sequence) yields CDR1 SGHNT and CDR2 YYREEE.

The rearranged chain carries TRBV5-4 and TRBJ2-3; 10 of the junction bases match TRBD2. Sequenced: Siglec-9- CD8+ T cells sorted from blood. Taken with the paper, the label for cell subset or site translates to: CD8 T cells lacking Siglec-9. The receptor's source is a human donor in good health. The nucleotides read TGTGCCAGCAGCTTGGGGACTAGCGGTACAGATACGCAGTATTTT. This gives the protein CASSLGTSGTDTQYF.